Sequencing of this T cell receptor (beta chain) was carried out in a study of T cells after yellow fever vaccination. This clonotype has a handful of counts. Its specificity is unknown. Trimming removed 6 bases from V and 3 bases from J, with 17 bases in between. Germline loops: CDR1 MRHNA, CDR2 SNTAGT. The CDR3 is 15 residues long. TCR cDNA was made by 5'RACE template switching, adding a universal primer site and UMIs. MiXCR, run by TCRdb on the 5' RACE reads, gives a single entry per CDR3 protein. This table has nearly 300,000 distinct CDR3 sequences, about 10% appearing once. Whole-study findings and limits: Primary-vaccination clones mostly resurfaced post-booster (less than 98% CD4, 75% to 90% CD8). The appearance of a small share of clonotypes in both CD4 and CD8 compartments was observed. Although the secondary response was weaker, it peaked faster, at day 5 versus 15.

Here the sequenced sample was CD4+ T cells sorted from PBMCs, taken 5 days after the yellow fever booster vaccination. The receptor was isolated from a man younger than 30 who received the YFV17D yellow fever vaccine. The rearrangement joins TRBV6-4 to TRBJ2-5; no clear D. The CDR3 coding sequence is TGTGCCAGCAGCCCCGTTTCGGTGGCAGAAGAGACCCAGTACTTC. The encoded protein is CASSPVSVAEETQYF.